The source of this T cell receptor beta chain is a study of long-term antiretroviral therapy in people with HIV. Study findings and constraints: Collection of the blood, which took place between the mid-2000s and the late 2010s, possibly occurred under older ART regimens. HIV repertoires spanned narrower CDR3 length ranges than controls. Diversity went up after ART and still fell short of transplant donor controls.

Survey-level immunoSEQ v3.0 assays were run. The data were produced by immunoSEQ multiplex PCR, yet TCRdb's version contains in-frame clones alone and is incomplete. The sample lists just under 20,000 clones; 87% were seen once. The V segment lost 4 bases and the J segment 12 bases; nucleotides outside the gene matches: 9. Germline V CDR1 and CDR2: SGHRS, YFSETQ. The CDR3 loop spans 12 amino acids. Concerning this clone itself: Its antigen is not identified.

Each donor had at least one pre-ART and at least two post-ART PBMC samples. Specimen: unsorted PBMCs, collected 2.1 years after starting antiretroviral therapy. V usage is TRBV5-1 and J usage is TRBJ1-2; 7 nucleotides match TRBD1. The receptor was isolated from a man aged 18 to 29 with HIV. The CDR3 sequence: CASSPRTGPNTF. CDR3 sequence (DNA): TGCGCCAGCAGCCCACGGACAGGTCCGAACACCTTC.